A selection of T cell receptor beta chains follows, all from one sample in a study of T cells expressing NK-cell markers. TCRdb reprocessed the 5' RACE reads and reports one entry per CDR3 protein, with no DNA. Its listing shows under 500,000 distinct CDR3 sequences. The sequenced sample consisted of blood T cells: a sorted CD56 or NKG2C T cell subset, CD4+ or CD8+ T cells, or bulk PBMC T cells (not recorded which). The receptor source for this set is a woman aged 18 to 69 in good health. Each CDR3 is given with its conserved first and last residue. Fields, in order: J gene, V gene, CDR3 protein.

J gene: TRBJ2-5
V gene: TRBV6-2/TRBV6-3
CDR3 protein: CASGSPGRQETQYF

J gene: TRBJ1-5
V gene: TRBV24-1
CDR3 protein: CATSDSGTGYSNQPQHF

J gene: TRBJ2-2
V gene: TRBV19
CDR3 protein: CASSIYGENTGELFF

J gene: TRBJ2-3
V gene: TRBV7-2
CDR3 protein: CASSLVQLASSTDTQYF

J gene: TRBJ2-7
V gene: TRBV7-2
CDR3 protein: CASSLTPGQRTSEQYF

J gene: TRBJ2-3
V gene: TRBV5-4
CDR3 protein: CASSLEDPGTDTQYF

J gene: TRBJ2-2
V gene: TRBV7-2
CDR3 protein: CASSTRVWGTGELFF

J gene: TRBJ2-7
V gene: TRBV10-3
CDR3 protein: CAISEPGEGGEQYF

J gene: TRBJ2-1
V gene: TRBV20-1
CDR3 protein: CSARDRVGWGSNEQFF

J gene: TRBJ2-3
V gene: TRBV5-1
CDR3 protein: CASSTSGGWTDTQYF

J gene: TRBJ2-1
V gene: TRBV5-1
CDR3 protein: CASSPQGGSYNEQFF

J gene: TRBJ1-1
V gene: TRBV6-1
CDR3 protein: CASSLLSGETEAFF

J gene: TRBJ1-2
V gene: TRBV4-3
CDR3 protein: CASSQGGGGPNYGYTF

J gene: TRBJ2-1
V gene: TRBV10-3
CDR3 protein: CAISRPKREPSSYNEQFF

J gene: TRBJ1-5
V gene: TRBV4-3
CDR3 protein: CASSQEPPDGEGPQHF

J gene: TRBJ2-5
V gene: TRBV7-3
CDR3 protein: CASSEGGLFSGETQYF

J gene: TRBJ2-7
V gene: TRBV29-1
CDR3 protein: CSVEDRTKSYEQYF

J gene: TRBJ2-3
V gene: TRBV20-1
CDR3 protein: CSARLGDTDTQYF

J gene: TRBJ1-1
V gene: TRBV11-2
CDR3 protein: CASSLDQGWTGGGTEAFF

J gene: TRBJ1-3
V gene: TRBV19
CDR3 protein: CASTRQGSGNTIYF

J gene: TRBJ2-2
V gene: TRBV19
CDR3 protein: CASSITGGTGELFF

J gene: TRBJ1-1
V gene: TRBV29-1
CDR3 protein: CSGNRGLNTEAFF

J gene: TRBJ2-2
V gene: TRBV20-1
CDR3 protein: CSAEKEGGTNTGELFF

J gene: TRBJ2-1
V gene: TRBV5-6
CDR3 protein: CASAQAGGNEQFF

J gene: TRBJ1-4
V gene: TRBV5-1
CDR3 protein: CASSLVSGTVKLFF

J gene: TRBJ1-2
V gene: TRBV7-2
CDR3 protein: CASSFPTDGYTF

J gene: TRBJ2-1
V gene: TRBV20-1
CDR3 protein: CSARDWGRAPNEQFF

J gene: TRBJ2-5
V gene: TRBV7-3
CDR3 protein: CASSLSPGGSETQYF

J gene: TRBJ2-7
V gene: TRBV7-9
CDR3 protein: CASSLSPFREQYF

J gene: TRBJ2-7
V gene: TRBV5-1
CDR3 protein: CASSLATGTANEQYF

J gene: TRBJ2-3
V gene: TRBV28
CDR3 protein: CASRPQGPSADTQYF

J gene: TRBJ1-4
V gene: TRBV6-2/TRBV6-3
CDR3 protein: CASSPRGNEKLFF

J gene: TRBJ2-5
V gene: TRBV29-1
CDR3 protein: CSVSTRGLAEETQYF

J gene: TRBJ2-7
V gene: TRBV7-6
CDR3 protein: CASSSTSGSLDEQYF

J gene: TRBJ2-1
V gene: TRBV6-2/TRBV6-3
CDR3 protein: CASSRGGARNEQFF

J gene: TRBJ2-3
V gene: TRBV11-2
CDR3 protein: CASSLDPGQSSTDTQYF

J gene: TRBJ1-1
V gene: TRBV12-3/TRBV12-4
CDR3 protein: CASWKNRNTEAFF

J gene: TRBJ2-1
V gene: TRBV4-2
CDR3 protein: CASRPDRTYNEQFF

J gene: TRBJ2-4
V gene: TRBV4-1
CDR3 protein: CASSHPPGFDIQYF

J gene: TRBJ1-5
V gene: TRBV20-1
CDR3 protein: CSAEPGSYSNQPQHF

J gene: TRBJ2-3
V gene: TRBV5-1
CDR3 protein: CASSPVEGDTPDTQYF

J gene: TRBJ1-1
V gene: TRBV9
CDR3 protein: CASSVVRGTEAFF

J gene: TRBJ2-5
V gene: TRBV4-2
CDR3 protein: CASSQGTANQETQYF

J gene: TRBJ2-7
V gene: TRBV5-1
CDR3 protein: CASSSSLANPYEQYF

J gene: TRBJ2-7
V gene: TRBV3-1
CDR3 protein: CASSRRGAISYEQYF

J gene: TRBJ1-6
V gene: TRBV15
CDR3 protein: CATSRDRGTGSPLHF

J gene: TRBJ2-1
V gene: TRBV7-2
CDR3 protein: CASSLLEHEQFF

J gene: TRBJ2-3
V gene: TRBV4-3
CDR3 protein: CASSNGATDTQYF